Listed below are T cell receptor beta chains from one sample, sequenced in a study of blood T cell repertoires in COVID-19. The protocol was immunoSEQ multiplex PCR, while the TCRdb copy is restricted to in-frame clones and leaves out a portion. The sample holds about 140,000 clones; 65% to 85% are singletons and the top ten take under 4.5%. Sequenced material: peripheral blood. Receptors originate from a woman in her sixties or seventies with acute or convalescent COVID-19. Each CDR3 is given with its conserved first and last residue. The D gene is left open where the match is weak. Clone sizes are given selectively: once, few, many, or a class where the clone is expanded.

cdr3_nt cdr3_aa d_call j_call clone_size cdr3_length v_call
TGTGCCAGCAGCTTAGCGAGTAGCGGGGTCATCAAGACCCAGTACTTC CASSLASSGVIKTQYF TRBD2 TRBJ2-5 many 16 TRBV7-6
TGTGCCAGCAGGGGTACTAGCGGGAGGGTTGAGACCCAGTACTTC CASRGTSGRVETQYF TRBD2 TRBJ2-5 . 15 TRBV2
TGTGCCAGCAGTTTTGGGCTAGCGGGAGGTAGGACCGGGGAGCTGTTTTTT CASSFGLAGGRTGELFF TRBD2 TRBJ2-2 once 17 TRBV27
TGTGCCAGCAGGCCGCAGGAATACTATGGCTACACCTTC CASRPQEYYGYTF . TRBJ1-2 . 13 TRBV6-5
TGCGCCAGCAGCTCGCAGACAGCGAACACTGAAGCTTTCTTT CASSSQTANTEAFF . TRBJ1-1 once 14 TRBV5-1
TGTGCCTGGAGTAGCCCCACGTTCTCTGGAAACACCATATATTTT CAWSSPTFSGNTIYF . TRBJ1-3 . 15 TRBV30
TGCGCCAGCAGCTTGGGAGGGGGCTCTGGAAACACCATATATTTT CASSLGGGSGNTIYF . TRBJ1-3 few 15 TRBV5-1
TGTGCCAGCAGACCCCCGGGACTCTTAGACAATGAGCAGTTCTTC CASRPPGLLDNEQFF . TRBJ2-1 . 15 TRBV27
TGTGCCAGCAGCCCCCGGACAGGGGGCTTTACACCCCTCCACTTT CASSPRTGGFTPLHF TRBD1 TRBJ1-6 . 15 TRBV7-9
TGTGCCAGTAGTATAGGCCTACAGGGGCGGAGTGGCTACACCTTC CASSIGLQGRSGYTF TRBD1 TRBJ1-2 . 15 TRBV19
TGCGCCAGCAGCCAAGAATGGACAGGGAGTAGGAAGTATGAGCAGTTCTTC CASSQEWTGSRKYEQFF TRBD1 TRBJ2-1 few 17 TRBV4-3
TGTGCCAGCAGCGTAGAACAGGGAGACACCATATATTTT CASSVEQGDTIYF . TRBJ1-3 . 13 TRBV9
TGTGCCAGCAGCCAACTATCCGGGGAGCTGTTTTTT CASSQLSGELFF . TRBJ2-2 . 12 TRBV7-3
TGTGCCAGCAGTTACGGGTGGGCGGGACCCCACCAGACCCAGTACTTC CASSYGWAGPHQTQYF . TRBJ2-5 . 16 TRBV6-5
TGTGCCAGCTGCCGAGCGGGAGAGACCCAGTACTTC CASCRAGETQYF . TRBJ2-5 . 12 TRBV18
TGCGCCAGCAAGGTTGGGGGACAGGGAAGGGCCTGGGTTGTAAACACTGAAGCTTTCTTT CASKVGGQGRAWVVNTEAFF TRBD1 TRBJ1-1 . 20 TRBV5-1
TGTGCCAGCAGCCGTAGCGGGAGGTCCGGGGAGCTGTTTTTT CASSRSGRSGELFF TRBD2 TRBJ2-2 . 14 TRBV7-2
TGTGCCAGCAAAAACAGGAGAAAACGAGCTAACTATGGCTACACCTTC CASKNRRKRANYGYTF . TRBJ1-2 . 16 TRBV21-1
TGTGCCAGCAGCCAAGCAGTCACCGGGGAGCTGTTTTTT CASSQAVTGELFF . TRBJ2-2 . 13 TRBV3-1/TRBV3-2
TGCGCCAGCAGCCTCAATTTGTGGGGGGAAGGTGAAAAACTGTTTTTT CASSLNLWGEGEKLFF . TRBJ1-4 . 16 TRBV4-3
TGTGCCAGCAGTTCCCACGGGGTGGGAGACAATGAGCAGTTCTTC CASSSHGVGDNEQFF . TRBJ2-1 . 15 TRBV28
TGTGCCAGCAGCCAGGGGACCCTCGGTAATGAAAAACTGTTTTTT CASSQGTLGNEKLFF . TRBJ1-4 . 15 TRBV7-9
TGTGCCACCAACCAGGGACTCCCTATCAATGAGCAGTTCTTC CATNQGLPINEQFF . TRBJ2-1 . 14 TRBV19
TGTGCCAGCAGCGCGCGGTATGATAATTCACCCCTCCACTTT CASSARYDNSPLHF . TRBJ1-6 once 14 TRBV9
TGTGCCAGCAGCAAAGCCGGGCTCGGGACAGGGGGCTTGCGTACCTACGAGCAGTACTTC CASSKAGLGTGGLRTYEQYF . TRBJ2-7 . 20 TRBV21-1
TGTGCCAGCAGTTTAGGGACTAGCGGGATCGGGAACACCGGGGAGCTGTTTTTT CASSLGTSGIGNTGELFF TRBD2 TRBJ2-2 . 18 TRBV27
TGTGCCAGTGCCGGGACAGACCCTCGAAACACCATATATTTT CASAGTDPRNTIYF TRBD1 TRBJ1-3 few 14 TRBV19
TGTGCCAGCAGCCCCGGGACAGGGCATCAGCCCCAGCATTTT CASSPGTGHQPQHF TRBD1 TRBJ1-5 . 14 TRBV2
TGTGCCAGCAGCCAGGGGACAGGGGGTTTTACACCCCTCCACTTT CASSQGTGGFTPLHF TRBD1 TRBJ1-6 . 15 TRBV14
TGTGCCAGCAGCCCGAGTCATAGGGAGAATAGTGAAAAACTGTTTTTT CASSPSHRENSEKLFF . TRBJ1-4 . 16 TRBV4-2
TGCAGCGTTTCACTCCAGTTAGCATACAATGAGCAGTTCTTC CSVSLQLAYNEQFF . TRBJ2-1 . 14 TRBV29-1
TGTGCCAGCAGCGTAGGAGCGGGAGGGGGGGAGACCCAGTACTTC CASSVGAGGGETQYF TRBD2 TRBJ2-5 . 15 TRBV9